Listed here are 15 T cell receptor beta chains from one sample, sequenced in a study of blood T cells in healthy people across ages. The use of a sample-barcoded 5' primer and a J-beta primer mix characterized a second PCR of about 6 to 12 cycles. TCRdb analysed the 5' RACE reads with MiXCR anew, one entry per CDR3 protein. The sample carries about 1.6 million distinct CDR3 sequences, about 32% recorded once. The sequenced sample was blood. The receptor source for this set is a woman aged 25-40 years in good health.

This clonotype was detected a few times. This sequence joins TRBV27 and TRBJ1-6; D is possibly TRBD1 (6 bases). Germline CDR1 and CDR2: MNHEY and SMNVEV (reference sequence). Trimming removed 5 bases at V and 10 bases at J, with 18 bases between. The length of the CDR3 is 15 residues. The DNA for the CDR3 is TGTGCCAGCAGTCACCGACAGGCATTGGCGTCACCCCTCCACTTT. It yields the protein CASSHRQALASPLHF.

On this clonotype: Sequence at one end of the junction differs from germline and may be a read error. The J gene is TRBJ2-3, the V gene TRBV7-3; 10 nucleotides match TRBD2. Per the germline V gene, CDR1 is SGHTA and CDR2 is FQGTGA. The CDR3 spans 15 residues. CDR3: CANSLSGRATDTQYF. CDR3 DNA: TGTGCCAACAGCTTAAGCGGGAGGGCGACAGATACGCAGTATTTT.

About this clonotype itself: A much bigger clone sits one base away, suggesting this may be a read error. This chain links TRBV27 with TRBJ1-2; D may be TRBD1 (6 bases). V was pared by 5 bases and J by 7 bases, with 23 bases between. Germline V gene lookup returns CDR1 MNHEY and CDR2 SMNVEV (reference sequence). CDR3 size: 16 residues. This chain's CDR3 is CASSPWEGVVPSGYTF. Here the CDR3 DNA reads TGTGCCAGCAGTCCCTGGGAGGGGGTAGTGCCAAGTGGCTACACCTTC.

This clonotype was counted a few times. CDR3 nucleotide sequence: TGCGCCAGCGCCGTGACAGGTTCGGGACCCCCGGGGTTCTTC. This encodes CASAVTGSGPPGFF. The V call is TRBV4-1, the J call TRBJ2-1; maybe TRBD1 (6 bases). V was clipped by 8 bases and J by 15 bases, with 26 bases between them. Germline V gene data show CDR1 as MGHRA and CDR2 as YSYEKL. CDR3 length: 14 residues.

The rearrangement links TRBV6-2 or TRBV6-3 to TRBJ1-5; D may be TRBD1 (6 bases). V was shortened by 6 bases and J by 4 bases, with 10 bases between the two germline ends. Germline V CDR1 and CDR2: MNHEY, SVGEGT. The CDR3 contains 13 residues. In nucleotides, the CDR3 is TGTGCCAGCAGCCACAGGGAAAATCAGCCCCAGCATTTT. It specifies CASSHRENQPQHF.

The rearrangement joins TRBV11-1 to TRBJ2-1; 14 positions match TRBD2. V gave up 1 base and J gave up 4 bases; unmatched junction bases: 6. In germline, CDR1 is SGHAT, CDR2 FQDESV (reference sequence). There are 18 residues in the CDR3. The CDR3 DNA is TGTGCCAGCAGCTTAGTCGGGACTAGCGGGAGTTGGTACAATGAGCAGTTCTTC. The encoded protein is CASSLVGTSGSWYNEQFF.

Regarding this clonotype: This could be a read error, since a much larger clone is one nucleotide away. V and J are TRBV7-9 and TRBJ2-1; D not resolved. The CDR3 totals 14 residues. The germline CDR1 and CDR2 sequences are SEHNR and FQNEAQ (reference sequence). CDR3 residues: CASSLATSFNGQFF. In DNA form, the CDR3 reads TGTGCCAGCAGCTTAGCGACCAGCTTCAATGGGCAGTTCTTC.

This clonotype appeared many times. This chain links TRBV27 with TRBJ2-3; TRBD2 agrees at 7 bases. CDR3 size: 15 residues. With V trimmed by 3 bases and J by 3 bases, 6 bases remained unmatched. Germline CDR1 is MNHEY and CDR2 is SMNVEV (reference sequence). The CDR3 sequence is CASSLAGVKTDTQYF. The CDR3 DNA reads TGTGCCAGCAGTTTGGCGGGAGTGAAGACAGATACGCAGTATTTT.

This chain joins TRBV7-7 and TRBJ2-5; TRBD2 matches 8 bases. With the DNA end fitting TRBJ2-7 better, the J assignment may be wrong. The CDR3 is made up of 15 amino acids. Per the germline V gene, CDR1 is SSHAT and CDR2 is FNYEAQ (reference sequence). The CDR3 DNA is TGTGCCAGCAGCTTAGGACCGGGACTAGGGTACGAGCAGTACTTC. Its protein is CASSLGPGLGYEQYF.

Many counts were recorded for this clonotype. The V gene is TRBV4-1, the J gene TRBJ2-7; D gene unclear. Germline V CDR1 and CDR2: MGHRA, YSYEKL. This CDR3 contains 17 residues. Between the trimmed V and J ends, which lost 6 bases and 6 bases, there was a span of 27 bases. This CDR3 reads CASSHLNLWARSGEQYF. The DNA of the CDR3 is TGCGCCAGCAGTCATCTGAACTTATGGGCCCGCTCCGGCGAGCAGTACTTC.

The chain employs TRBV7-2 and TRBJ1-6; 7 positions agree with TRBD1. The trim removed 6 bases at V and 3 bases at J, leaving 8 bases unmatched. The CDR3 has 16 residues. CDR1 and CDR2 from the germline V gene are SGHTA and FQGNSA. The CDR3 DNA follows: TGTGCCAGCAGTTCCCTCCGGGACAGCTATAATTCACCCCTCCACTTT. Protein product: CASSSLRDSYNSPLHF. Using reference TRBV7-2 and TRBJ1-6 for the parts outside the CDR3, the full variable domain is GAGVSQSPSNKVTEKGKDVELRCDPISGHTALYWYRQSLGQGLEFLIYFQGNSAPDKSGLPSDRFSAERTGGSVSTLTIQRTQQEDSAVYLCASSSLRDSYNSPLHFGNGTRLTVT.

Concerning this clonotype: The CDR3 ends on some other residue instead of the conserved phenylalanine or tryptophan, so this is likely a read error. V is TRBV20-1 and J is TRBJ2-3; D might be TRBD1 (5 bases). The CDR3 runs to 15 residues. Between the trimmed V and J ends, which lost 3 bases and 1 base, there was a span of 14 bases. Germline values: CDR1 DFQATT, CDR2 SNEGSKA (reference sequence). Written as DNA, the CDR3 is TGCAGTGCTAGGGAGTATATGGGGCGCACAGATACGCAGTATCTT. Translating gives CSAREYMGRTDTQYL.

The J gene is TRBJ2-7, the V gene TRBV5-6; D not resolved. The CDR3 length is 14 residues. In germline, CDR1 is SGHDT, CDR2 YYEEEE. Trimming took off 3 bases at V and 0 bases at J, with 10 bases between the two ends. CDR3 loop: CASSYDPSSYEQYF. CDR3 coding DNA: TGTGCCAGCAGCTACGACCCTAGCTCCTACGAGCAGTACTTC.

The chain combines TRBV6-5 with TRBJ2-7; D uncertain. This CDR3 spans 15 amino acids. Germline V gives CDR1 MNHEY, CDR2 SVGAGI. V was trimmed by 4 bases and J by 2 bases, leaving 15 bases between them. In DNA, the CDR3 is TGTGCCAGCAGTTCGACACGACTTTCTGCCTACGAGCAGTACTTC. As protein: CASSSTRLSAYEQYF.

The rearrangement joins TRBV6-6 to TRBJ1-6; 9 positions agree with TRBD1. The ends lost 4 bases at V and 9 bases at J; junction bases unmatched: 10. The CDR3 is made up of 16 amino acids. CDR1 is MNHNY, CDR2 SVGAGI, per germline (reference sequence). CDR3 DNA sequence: TGTGCCAGCAGTTCCGGCGGCGCGGACAGGGGTTCACCCCTCCACTTT. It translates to CASSSGGADRGSPLHF.